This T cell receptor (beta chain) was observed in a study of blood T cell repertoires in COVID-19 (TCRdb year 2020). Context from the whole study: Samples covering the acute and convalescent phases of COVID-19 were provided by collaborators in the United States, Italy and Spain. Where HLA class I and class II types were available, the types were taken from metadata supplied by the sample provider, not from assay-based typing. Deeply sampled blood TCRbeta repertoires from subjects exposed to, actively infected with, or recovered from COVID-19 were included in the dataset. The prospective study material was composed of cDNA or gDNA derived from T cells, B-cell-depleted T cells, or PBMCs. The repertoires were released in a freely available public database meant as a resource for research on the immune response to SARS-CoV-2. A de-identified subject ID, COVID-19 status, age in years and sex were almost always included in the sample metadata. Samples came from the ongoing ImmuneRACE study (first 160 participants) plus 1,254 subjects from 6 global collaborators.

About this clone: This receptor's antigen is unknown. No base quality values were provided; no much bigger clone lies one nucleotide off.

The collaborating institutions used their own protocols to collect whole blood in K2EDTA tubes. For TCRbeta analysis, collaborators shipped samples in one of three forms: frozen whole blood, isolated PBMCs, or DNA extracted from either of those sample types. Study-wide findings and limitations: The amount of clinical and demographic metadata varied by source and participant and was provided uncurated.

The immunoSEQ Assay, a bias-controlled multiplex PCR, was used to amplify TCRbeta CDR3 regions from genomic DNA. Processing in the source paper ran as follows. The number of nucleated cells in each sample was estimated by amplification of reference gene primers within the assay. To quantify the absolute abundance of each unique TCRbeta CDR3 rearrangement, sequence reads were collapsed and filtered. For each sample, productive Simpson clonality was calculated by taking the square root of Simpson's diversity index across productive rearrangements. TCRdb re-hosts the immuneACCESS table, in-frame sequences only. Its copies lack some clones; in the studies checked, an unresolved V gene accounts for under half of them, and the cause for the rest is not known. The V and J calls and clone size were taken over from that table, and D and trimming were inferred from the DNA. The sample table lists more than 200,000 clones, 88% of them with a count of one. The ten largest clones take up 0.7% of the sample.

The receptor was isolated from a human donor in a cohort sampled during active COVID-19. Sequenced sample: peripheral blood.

Read as DNA, the sequence is TGTGCCAGCAGCTCACAGGGGGGTAGGAACACTGAAGCTTTCTTT. Translated, this is CASSSQGGRNTEAFF. Rearrangement joined TRBV7-2 to TRBJ1-1, and TRBD1 matches 8 of the central bases. Unmatched junction bases come to 5, with V trimmed by 4 bases and J by 1 base. For CDR1 and CDR2, the germline V gene lists SGHTA and FQGNSA. From cysteine to phenylalanine, the CDR3 is 15 amino acids long. Only the CDR3 DNA stays, 45 bases, in frame from base 1.